The clone carrying this TCR beta chain appeared many times. Its antigen is undetermined. The data were taken from a study of blood T cells in healthy people across ages. V was clipped by 0 bases and J by 3 bases; unmatched bases: 5. There are 15 residues in the CDR3. Germline CDR1 is LGHNA and CDR2 is YSLEER. Points from the study as a whole: PBMCs that were unsorted prevented a conclusive naive versus antigen-experienced comparison.

Per sample, at least 5 micrograms of total RNA were extracted. PCR was performed a second time for about 7 to 11 cycles using a sample-barcoded 5' primer and a J-beta primer mix. MiXCR, run by TCRdb on the 5' RACE reads, gives a single entry per CDR3 protein. Here the sample spans some 1.5 million distinct CDR3 sequences, about 28% being singletons. The V gene is TRBV4-3, the J gene TRBJ2-7; 7 bases are a match to TRBD1. The TCR comes from a woman between 25 and 40 years old in good health. The sample consisted of blood. CDR3 nucleotides: TGCGCCAGCAGCCAAGATAGGACAGGCTACTACGAGCAGTACTTC. It is translated as CASSQDRTGYYEQYF.